The source of this T cell receptor (beta chain) is a study of blood T cells in healthy people across ages. Broader study findings: A strong correlation was found between TCR beta diversity and the percentage of naive T cells.

Germline loops: CDR1 SSHAT, CDR2 FNYEAQ (reference sequence). J lost 5 bases, V lost 2 bases, and 3 bases had no gene match. This CDR3 has 14 residues. In the case of this clonotype: Its antigen is not identified.

A sample-barcoded 5' primer and a J-beta primer mix were used in a second PCR of roughly 6 to 11 cycles. The study obtained at least 3 million CDR3-containing paired-end reads from every sample. TCRdb analysed the 5' RACE reads with MiXCR anew, one entry per CDR3 protein. The table records 700,000 to 800,000 distinct CDR3 sequences, roughly 43% of them present only once. Every donor contributed about 10 milliliters of peripheral blood by blood draw. The total RNA that was extracted per sample amounted to at least 5 micrograms. The clonotype was recovered from a woman aged 60-75 years in good health. V gene TRBV7-7 combines with J gene TRBJ2-1; 7 bases fit TRBD1. Sequencing was carried out using blood. The CDR3, as DNA: TGTGCCAGCAGCTTAACCAGGGGGAACAATGAGCAGTTCTTC. Protein product: CASSLTRGNNEQFF. Drawing the rest from reference TRBV7-7 and TRBJ2-1, the complete variable domain is GAGVSQSPRYKVTKRGQDVTLRCDPISSHATLYWYQQALGQGPEFLTYFNYEAQPDKSGLPSDRFSAERPEGSISTLTIQRTEQRDSAMYRCASSLTRGNNEQFFGPGTRLTVL.